The 10 T cell receptor beta chains in this list originate from one sample, sequenced in a study of T cell changes during pregnancy in multiple sclerosis. Profiling relied on immunoSEQ multiplex PCR, and the TCRdb table lists in-frame clones only, not all of them. There are under 30,000 clones in the sample; approximately 90% occur only once, and approximately 6.8% lies in the top ten. Here the sequenced sample was CD8+ T cells from peripheral blood mononuclear cells, taken after pregnancy. The receptor source for this set is a female donor with multiple sclerosis, enrolled in a pregnancy study.

The chain has TRBV19 and TRBJ2-1; 10 bases map to TRBD2. The V and J ends lost 2 bases and 4 bases, in that order; junction bases with no gene match: 8. This CDR3 has 17 residues. Germline CDR1 and CDR2: LNHDA and SQIVND (reference sequence). The DNA of the CDR3 is TGTGCCAGTAGTATATCGAGCGGGAGGGCCCGATACAATGAGCAGTTCTTC. Amino acid sequence: CASSISSGRARYNEQFF.

The chain links TRBV11-2 to TRBJ2-1, with TRBD1 matching over 7 bases. The trim removed 4 bases at V and 8 bases at J, leaving 2 bases unmatched. The CDR3 loop spans 12 amino acids. Per germline, CDR1 SGHAT and CDR2 FQNNGV. The CDR3 region has the DNA TGTGCCAGCAGCTCGACAGGGTATGAGCAGTTCTTC. Residues: CASSSTGYEQFF. Supplemented by reference TRBV11-2 and TRBJ2-1, the full variable domain reads EAGVAQSPRYKIIEKRQSVAFWCNPISGHATLYWYQQILGQGPKLLIQFQNNGVVDDSQLPKDRFSAERLKGVDSTLKIQPAKLEDSAVYLCASSSTGYEQFFGPGTRLTVL.

The rearrangement links TRBV20-1 to TRBJ2-1; no clear D. Germline lookup yields CDR1 DFQATT and CDR2 SNEGSKA (reference sequence). CDR3 length: 10 residues. V was cut by 3 bases and J by 7 bases, with 4 bases left in between. The CDR3 loop reads CSASINEQFF. The CDR3 bases are TGCAGTGCTAGTATAAATGAGCAGTTCTTC.

The rearrangement links TRBV5-6 to TRBJ2-3; D remains ambiguous. Germline values: CDR1 SGHDT, CDR2 YYEEEE. The V gene lost 2 bases and the J gene lost 0 bases, with 7 bases spanning the gap. The CDR3 totals 14 residues. The CDR3 DNA sequence: TGTGCCAGCAGCTTCTCCTCTAGCACAGATACGCAGTATTTT. It specifies CASSFSSSTDTQYF. Together with reference TRBV5-6 and TRBJ2-3, the CDR3 gives the full variable domain: DAGVTQSPTHLIKTRGQQVTLRCSPKSGHDTVSWYQQALGQGPQFIFQYYEEEERQRGNFPDRFSGHQFPNYSSELNVNALLLGDSALYLCASSFSSSTDTQYFGPGTRLTVL.

As for this clone: One end of the junction is discordant with germline, which a read error may explain. The chain couples TRBV29-1 to TRBJ1-2, with D perhaps matching TRBD1 (6 bases). This CDR3 spans 17 amino acids. Germline CDR1 is SQVTM and CDR2 is ANQGSEA. For the CDR3, the DNA is TGCAGCGTCGAAGGTTATACGACAGGCGCGAAGGGCTATGGCTACACCTTC. Its translation is CSVEGYTTGAKGYGYTF.

The chain is built from TRBV11-3 and TRBJ2-7, with 7 bases matching TRBD1. Per germline, CDR1 SGHNT and CDR2 YENEEA. J gave up 2 bases and V 5 bases, and 3 bases lay outside the gene matches. CDR3 length equals 13 residues. The chain's CDR3 is CASSEGGPYEQYF. CDR3 DNA sequence: TGTGCCAGCAGCGAAGGGGGCCCCTACGAGCAGTACTTC. Together with reference TRBV11-3 and TRBJ2-7, the CDR3 gives the full variable domain: EAGVVQSPRYKIIEKKQPVAFWCNPISGHNTLYWYLQNLGQGPELLIRYENEEAVDDSQLPKDRFSAERLKGVDSTLKIQPAELGDSAVYLCASSEGGPYEQYFGPGTRLTVT.

The J gene is TRBJ2-1, the V gene TRBV4-2, with TRBD2 matching over 12 bases. The germline gives CDR1 LGHNA, CDR2 YNFKEQ. J lost 6 bases, V lost 2 bases, and 8 bases had no gene match. The CDR3 loop spans 17 amino acids. The CDR3 sequence: CASSQRLAGEMTNEQFF. The DNA for the CDR3 is TGTGCCAGCAGCCAACGACTAGCGGGAGAGATGACCAATGAGCAGTTCTTC.

The gene calls are TRBV7-6 and TRBJ2-5; 12 bases are a match to TRBD2. The CDR3 runs to 15 residues. After removal of 2 bases from V and 5 bases from J, the junction contained 3 bases not matched to a gene. Germline V gene sequence: CDR1 SGHVS, CDR2 FNYEAQ. DNA for the CDR3: TGTGCCAGCAGCTTACTAGCGGGAGGGATGGAGACCCAGTACTTC. Its translation: CASSLLAGGMETQYF.

V and J are TRBV13 and TRBJ2-7, with 11 bases identical to TRBD2. V shed 5 bases, J shed 2 bases, and the junction held 5 bases outside the gene matches. Germline V lookup: CDR1 PRHDT, CDR2 FYEKMQ (reference sequence). The CDR3 extends over 15 amino acids. Here the CDR3 DNA reads TGTGCCAGCAGCGCTTGGACTAGCGGGCCCTACGAGCAGTACTTC. Translating gives CASSAWTSGPYEQYF. The full variable domain, rest sourced from reference TRBV13 and TRBJ2-7, is AAGVIQSPRHLIKEKRETATLKCYPIPRHDTVYWYQQGPGQDPQFLISFYEKMQSDKGSIPDRFSAQQFSDYHSELNMSSLELGDSALYFCASSAWTSGPYEQYFGPGTRLTVT.

The chain joins TRBV4-3 to TRBJ1-3, with unresolved D. CDR1 is LGHNA, CDR2 YSLEER, per germline. The CDR3 contains 16 residues. Trimming shortened V by 0 bases and J by 3 bases, and 12 bases separated the two germline ends. The chain's CDR3 is CASSQDGSLGGNTIYF. As DNA, the CDR3 is TGCGCCAGCAGCCAAGACGGGTCGCTCGGTGGAAACACCATATATTTT.